The entry that follows covers one TCR beta chain sequence. Its matching antigen is unknown. Into CD45RA+ naive and CD45RA-negative memory subsets, the CD4+ cells were split. The data stem from a study of shared clonotypes between healthy human individuals. Study results and limitations: Richness estimates generally favored naive over memory subsets. It was the non-shared clonotypes that had lower generation probabilities than clonotypes shared by all four donors.

Germline CDR1 and CDR2: SGHNT and YYREEE (reference sequence). The V and J ends lost 4 bases and 4 bases respectively, with 15 bases between them. This CDR3 region has 14 residues. Clones were read by immunoSEQ multiplex PCR, and TCRdb kept only the in-frame ones, dropping some. The sample holds around 1.4 million clones, 98% to 99% seen once. V gene TRBV5-4 combines with J gene TRBJ2-7; D possibly uses TRBD1 or TRBD2 (5 bases each). The sequencing sample was made of naive CD4+ T cells sorted from blood. Subset specified: CD45RA+ positively selected. The TCR sequence derives from a man younger than 40 in good health. The DNA for the CDR3 is TGTGCCAGCAGCCCCTCCGGGACCACTTACGAGCAGTACTTC. This encodes CASSPSGTTYEQYF. Complete variable domain (other parts from reference TRBV5-4 and TRBJ2-7): ETGVTQSPTHLIKTRGQQVTLRCSSQSGHNTVSWYQQALGQGPQFIFQYYREEENGRGNFPPRFSGLQFPNYSSELNVNALELDDSALYLCASSPSGTTYEQYFGPGTRLTVT.